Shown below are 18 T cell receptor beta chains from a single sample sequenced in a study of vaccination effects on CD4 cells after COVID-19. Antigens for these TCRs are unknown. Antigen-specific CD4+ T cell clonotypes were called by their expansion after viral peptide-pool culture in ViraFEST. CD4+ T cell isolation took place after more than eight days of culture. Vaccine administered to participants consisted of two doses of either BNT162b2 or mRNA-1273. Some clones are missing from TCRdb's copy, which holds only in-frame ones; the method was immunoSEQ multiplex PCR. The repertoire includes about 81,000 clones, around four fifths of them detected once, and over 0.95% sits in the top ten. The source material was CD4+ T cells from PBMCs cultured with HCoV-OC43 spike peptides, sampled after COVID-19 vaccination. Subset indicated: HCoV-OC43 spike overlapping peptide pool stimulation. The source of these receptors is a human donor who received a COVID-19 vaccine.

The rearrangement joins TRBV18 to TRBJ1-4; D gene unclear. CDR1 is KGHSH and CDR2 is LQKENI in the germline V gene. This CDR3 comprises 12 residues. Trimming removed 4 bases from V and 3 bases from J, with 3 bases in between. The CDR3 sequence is CASSRPNEKLFF. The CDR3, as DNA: TGTGCCAGCTCACGACCTAATGAAAAACTGTTTTTT.

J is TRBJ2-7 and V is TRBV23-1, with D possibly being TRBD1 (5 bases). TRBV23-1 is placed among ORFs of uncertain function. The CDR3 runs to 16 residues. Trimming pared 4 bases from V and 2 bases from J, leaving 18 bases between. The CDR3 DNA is TGCGCCAGCAGTCCAAGTGAGATTATAGGGGCCTACGAGCAGTACGTC. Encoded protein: CASSPSEIIGAYEQYV.

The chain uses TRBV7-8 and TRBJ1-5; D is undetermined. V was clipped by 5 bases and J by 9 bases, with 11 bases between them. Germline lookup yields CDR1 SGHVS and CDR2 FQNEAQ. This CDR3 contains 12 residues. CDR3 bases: TGTGCCAGCAGCCCGACTGGGAGGCCCCAGCATTTT. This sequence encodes CASSPTGRPQHF.

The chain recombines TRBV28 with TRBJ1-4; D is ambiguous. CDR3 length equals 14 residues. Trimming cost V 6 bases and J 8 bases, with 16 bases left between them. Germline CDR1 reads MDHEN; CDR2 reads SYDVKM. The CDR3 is CASSLSTRREKLFF. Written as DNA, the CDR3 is TGTGCCAGCAGCTTGTCGACCCGGCGGGAAAAACTGTTTTTT.

CDR3 nucleotides: TGTGCCAGCAGCGCAAGGGGGGACGCCGGCACAGATACGCAGTATTTT. Residues: CASSARGDAGTDTQYF. The V and J genes are TRBV9 and TRBJ2-3; D may match TRBD1 or TRBD2 (6 bases each). Trimming took 3 bases from V and 1 from J, leaving 15 bases between them. The CDR3 runs 16 residues. Germline assignment: CDR1 SGDLS and CDR2 YYNGEE. The variable domain in full, completed from reference TRBV9 and TRBJ2-3, reads DSGVTQTPKHLITATGQRVTLRCSPRSGDLSVYWYQQSLDQGLQFLIQYYNGEERAKGNILERFSAQQFPDLHSELNLSSLELGDSALYFCASSARGDAGTDTQYFGPGTRLTVL.

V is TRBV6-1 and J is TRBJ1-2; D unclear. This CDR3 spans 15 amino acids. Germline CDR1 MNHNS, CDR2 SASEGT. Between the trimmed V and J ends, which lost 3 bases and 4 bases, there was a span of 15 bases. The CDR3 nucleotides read TGTGCCAGCAGTGAGGCGGTTGGAAATGTCTATGGCTACACCTTC. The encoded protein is CASSEAVGNVYGYTF.

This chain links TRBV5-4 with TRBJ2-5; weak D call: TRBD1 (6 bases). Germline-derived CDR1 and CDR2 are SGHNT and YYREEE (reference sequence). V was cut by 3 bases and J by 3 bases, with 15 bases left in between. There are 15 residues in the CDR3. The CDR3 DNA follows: TGTGCCAGCAGCTCACTCCAGGCAGGGGAAGAGACCCAGTACTTC. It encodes CASSSLQAGEETQYF. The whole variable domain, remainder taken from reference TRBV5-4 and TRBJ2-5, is ETGVTQSPTHLIKTRGQQVTLRCSSQSGHNTVSWYQQALGQGPQFIFQYYREEENGRGNFPPRFSGLQFPNYSSELNVNALELDDSALYLCASSSLQAGEETQYFGPGTRLLVL.

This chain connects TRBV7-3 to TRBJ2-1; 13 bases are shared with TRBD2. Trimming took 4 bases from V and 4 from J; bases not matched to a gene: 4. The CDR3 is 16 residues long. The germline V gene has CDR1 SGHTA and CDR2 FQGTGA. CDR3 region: CASSSTSGGTYNEQFF. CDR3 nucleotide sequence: TGTGCCAGCAGCTCGACTAGCGGGGGGACTTACAATGAGCAGTTCTTC.

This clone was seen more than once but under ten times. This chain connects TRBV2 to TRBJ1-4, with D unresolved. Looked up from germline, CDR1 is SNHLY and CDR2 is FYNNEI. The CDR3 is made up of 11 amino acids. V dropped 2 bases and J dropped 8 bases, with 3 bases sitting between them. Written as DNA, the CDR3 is TGTGCCAGCAGTGAATACGAAAAACTGTTTTTT. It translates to CASSEYEKLFF.

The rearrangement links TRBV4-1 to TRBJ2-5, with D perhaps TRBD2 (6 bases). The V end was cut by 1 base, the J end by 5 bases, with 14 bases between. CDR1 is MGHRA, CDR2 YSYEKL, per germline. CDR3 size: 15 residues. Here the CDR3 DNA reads TGCGCCAGCAGCCAAGGGCGGGGTGTGGGGGAGACCCAGTACTTC. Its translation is CASSQGRGVGETQYF.

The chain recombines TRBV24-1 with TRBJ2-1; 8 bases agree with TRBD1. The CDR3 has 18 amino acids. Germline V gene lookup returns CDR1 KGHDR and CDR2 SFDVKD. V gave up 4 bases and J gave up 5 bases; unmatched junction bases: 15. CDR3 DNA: TGTGCCACCAGTGACCCCAACCGAGGACAGGGATATCACAATGAGCAGTTCTTC. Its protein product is CATSDPNRGQGYHNEQFF.

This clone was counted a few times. As DNA, the CDR3 is TGTGCCAGCAGTGAATTTGGACAGGGTCGCCAGCCCCAGCATTTT. Amino acid sequence: CASSEFGQGRQPQHF. The rearrangement links TRBV2 to TRBJ1-5, with 8 bases identical to TRBD1. V shed 2 bases, J shed 7 bases, and the junction held 7 bases outside the gene matches. Germline V gene sequence: CDR1 SNHLY, CDR2 FYNNEI. The CDR3 is 15 residues long.

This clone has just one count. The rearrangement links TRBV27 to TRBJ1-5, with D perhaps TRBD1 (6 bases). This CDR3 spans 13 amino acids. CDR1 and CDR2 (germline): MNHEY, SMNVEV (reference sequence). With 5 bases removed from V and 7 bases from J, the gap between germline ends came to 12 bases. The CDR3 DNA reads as TGTGCCAGCAGTGCGGGGGCACGGCAGCCCCAGCATTTT. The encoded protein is CASSAGARQPQHF.

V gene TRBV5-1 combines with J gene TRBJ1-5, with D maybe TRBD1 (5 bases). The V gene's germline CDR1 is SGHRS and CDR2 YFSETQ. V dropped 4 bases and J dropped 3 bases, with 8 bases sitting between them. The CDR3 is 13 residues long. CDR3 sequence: CASSRDLNQPQHF. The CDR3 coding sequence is TGCGCCAGCAGCCGGGACCTCAATCAGCCCCAGCATTTT.

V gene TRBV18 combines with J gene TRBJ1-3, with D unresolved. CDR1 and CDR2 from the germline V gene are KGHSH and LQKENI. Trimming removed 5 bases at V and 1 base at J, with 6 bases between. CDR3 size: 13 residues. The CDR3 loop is CASSSSSGNTIYF. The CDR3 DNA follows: TGTGCCAGCTCAAGCTCTTCTGGAAACACCATATATTTT.

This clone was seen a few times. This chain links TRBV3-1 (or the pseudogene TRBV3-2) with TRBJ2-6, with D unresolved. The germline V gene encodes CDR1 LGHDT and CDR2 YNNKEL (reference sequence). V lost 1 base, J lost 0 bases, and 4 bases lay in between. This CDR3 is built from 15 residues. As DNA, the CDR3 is TGTGCCAGCAGCCAAGTTTTCTCTGGGGCCAACGTCCTGACTTTC. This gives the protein CASSQVFSGANVLTF.

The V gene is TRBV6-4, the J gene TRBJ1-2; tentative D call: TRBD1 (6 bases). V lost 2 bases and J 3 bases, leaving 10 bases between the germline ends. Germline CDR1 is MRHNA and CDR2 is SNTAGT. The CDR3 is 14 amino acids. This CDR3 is CASSDRAGDYGYTF. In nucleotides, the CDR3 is TGTGCCAGCAGTGACCGGGCAGGGGACTATGGCTACACCTTC.

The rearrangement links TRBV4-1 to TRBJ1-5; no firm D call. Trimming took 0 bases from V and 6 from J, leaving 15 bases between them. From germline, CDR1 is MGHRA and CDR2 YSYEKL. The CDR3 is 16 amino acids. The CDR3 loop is CASSQDWEAPFQPQHF. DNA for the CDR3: TGCGCCAGCAGCCAAGATTGGGAGGCCCCTTTTCAGCCCCAGCATTTT.